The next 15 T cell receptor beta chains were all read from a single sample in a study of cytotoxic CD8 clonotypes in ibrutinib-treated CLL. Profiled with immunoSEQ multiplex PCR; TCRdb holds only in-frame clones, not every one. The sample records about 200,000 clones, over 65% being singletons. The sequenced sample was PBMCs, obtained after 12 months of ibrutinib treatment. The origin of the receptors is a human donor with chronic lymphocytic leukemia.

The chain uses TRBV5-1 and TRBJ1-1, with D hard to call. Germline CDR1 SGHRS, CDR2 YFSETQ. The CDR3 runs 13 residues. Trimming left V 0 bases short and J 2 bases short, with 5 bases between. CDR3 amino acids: CASSLVPNTEAFF. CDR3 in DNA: TGCGCCAGCAGCTTGGTTCCAAACACTGAAGCTTTCTTT. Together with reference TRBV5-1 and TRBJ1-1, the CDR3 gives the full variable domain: KAGVTQTPRYLIKTRGQQVTLSCSPISGHRSVSWYQQTPGQGLQFLFEYFSETQRNKGNFPGRFSGRQFSNSRSEMNVSTLELGDSALYLCASSLVPNTEAFFGQGTRLTVV.

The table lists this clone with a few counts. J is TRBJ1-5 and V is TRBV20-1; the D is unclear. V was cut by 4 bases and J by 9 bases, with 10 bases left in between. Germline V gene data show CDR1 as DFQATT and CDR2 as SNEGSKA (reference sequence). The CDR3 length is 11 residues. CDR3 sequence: CSAIRNGPQHF. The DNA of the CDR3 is TGCAGTGCTATCAGGAATGGGCCCCAGCATTTT.

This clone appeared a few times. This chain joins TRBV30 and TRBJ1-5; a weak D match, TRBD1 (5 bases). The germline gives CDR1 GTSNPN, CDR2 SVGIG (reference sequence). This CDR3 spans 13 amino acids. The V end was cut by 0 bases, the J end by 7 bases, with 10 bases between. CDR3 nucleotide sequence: TGTGCCTGGAGTGTGGTGGGGGGGCAGCCCCAGCATTTT. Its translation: CAWSVVGGQPQHF. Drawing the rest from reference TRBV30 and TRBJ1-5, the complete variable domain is SQTIHQWPATLVQPVGSPLSLECTVEGTSNPNLYWYRQAAGRGLQLLFYSVGIGQISSEVPQNLSASRPQDRQFILSSKKLLLSDSGFYLCAWSVVGGQPQHFGDGTRLSIL.

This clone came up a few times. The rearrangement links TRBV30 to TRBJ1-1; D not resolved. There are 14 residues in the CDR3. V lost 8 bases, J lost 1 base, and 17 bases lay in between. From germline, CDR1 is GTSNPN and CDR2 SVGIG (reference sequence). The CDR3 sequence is CAGLADVSNTEAFF. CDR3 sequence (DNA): TGTGCCGGGCTGGCGGACGTCTCGAACACTGAAGCTTTCTTT.

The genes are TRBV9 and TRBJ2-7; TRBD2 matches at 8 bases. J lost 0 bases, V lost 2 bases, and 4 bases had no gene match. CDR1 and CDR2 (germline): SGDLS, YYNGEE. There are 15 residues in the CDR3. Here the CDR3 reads CASSVTGGPSYEQYF. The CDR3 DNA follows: TGTGCCAGCAGCGTCACGGGAGGGCCCTCCTACGAGCAGTACTTC.

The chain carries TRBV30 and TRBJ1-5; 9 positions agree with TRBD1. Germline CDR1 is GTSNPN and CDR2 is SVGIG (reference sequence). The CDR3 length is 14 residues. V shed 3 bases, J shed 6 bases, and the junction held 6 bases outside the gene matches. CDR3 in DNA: TGTGCCTGGAGACCACAGGGGGCCAGTCAGCCCCAGCATTTT. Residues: CAWRPQGASQPQHF.

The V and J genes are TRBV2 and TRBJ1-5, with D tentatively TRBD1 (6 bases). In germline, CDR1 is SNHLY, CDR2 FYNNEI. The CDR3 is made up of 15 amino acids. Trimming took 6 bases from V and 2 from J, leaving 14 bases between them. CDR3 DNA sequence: TGTGCCAGCAGGAGGGAGGGGGGACGCAATCAGCCCCAGCATTTT. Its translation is CASRREGGRNQPQHF.

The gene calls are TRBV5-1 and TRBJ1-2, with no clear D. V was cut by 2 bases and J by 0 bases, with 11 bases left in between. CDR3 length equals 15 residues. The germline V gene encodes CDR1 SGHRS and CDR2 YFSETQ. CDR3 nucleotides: TGCGCCAGCAGCTTCACGCAGAGGACTAACTATGGCTACACCTTC. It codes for CASSFTQRTNYGYTF.

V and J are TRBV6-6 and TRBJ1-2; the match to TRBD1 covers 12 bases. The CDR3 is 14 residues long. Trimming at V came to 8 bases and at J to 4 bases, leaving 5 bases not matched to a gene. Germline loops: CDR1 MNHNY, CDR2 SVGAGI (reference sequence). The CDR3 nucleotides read TGTGCCAGCGCCGGGACAGGGGGCACCTATGGCTACACCTTC. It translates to CASAGTGGTYGYTF.

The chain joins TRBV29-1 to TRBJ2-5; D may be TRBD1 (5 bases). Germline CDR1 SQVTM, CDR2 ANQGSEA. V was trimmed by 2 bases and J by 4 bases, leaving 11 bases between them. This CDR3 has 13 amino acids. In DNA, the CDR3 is TGCAGCGTTGAAAAAGGGGCAGCAGAGACCCAGTACTTC. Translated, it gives CSVEKGAAETQYF.

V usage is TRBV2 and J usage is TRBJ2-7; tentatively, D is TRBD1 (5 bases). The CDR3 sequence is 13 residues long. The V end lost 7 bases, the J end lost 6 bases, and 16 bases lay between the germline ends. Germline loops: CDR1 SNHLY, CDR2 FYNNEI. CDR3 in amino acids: CASTLGQPTEQYF. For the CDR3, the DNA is TGTGCCAGCACCCTCGGACAACCTACCGAGCAGTACTTC.

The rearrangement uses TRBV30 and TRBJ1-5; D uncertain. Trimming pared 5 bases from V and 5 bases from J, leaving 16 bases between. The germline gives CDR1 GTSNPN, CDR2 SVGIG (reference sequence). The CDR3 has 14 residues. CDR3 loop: CAWARREGYQPQHF. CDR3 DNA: TGTGCCTGGGCCCGGAGGGAGGGATATCAGCCCCAGCATTTT.

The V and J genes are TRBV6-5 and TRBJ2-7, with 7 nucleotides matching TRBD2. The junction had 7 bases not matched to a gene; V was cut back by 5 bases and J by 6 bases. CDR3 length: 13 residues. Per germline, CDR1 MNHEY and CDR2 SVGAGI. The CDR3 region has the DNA TGTGCCAGCAGTCAAGGGGACTATCTCGAGCAGTACTTC. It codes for CASSQGDYLEQYF.

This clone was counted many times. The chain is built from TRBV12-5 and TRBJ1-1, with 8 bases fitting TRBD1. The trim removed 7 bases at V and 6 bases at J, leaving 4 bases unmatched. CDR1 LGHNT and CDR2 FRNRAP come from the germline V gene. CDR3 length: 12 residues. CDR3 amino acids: CASAGQGPEAFF. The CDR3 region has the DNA TGTGCTAGTGCCGGACAGGGACCTGAAGCTTTCTTT.

CDR3 residues: CASRRSGGTNEKLFF. The CDR3, as DNA: TGTGCCAGCAGGCGCTCAGGGGGCACTAATGAAAAACTGTTTTTT. This chain links TRBV27 with TRBJ1-4; TRBD1 aligns across 8 bases. Unmatched junction bases numbered 5, after V lost 6 bases and J lost 2 bases. Looked up from germline, CDR1 is MNHEY and CDR2 is SMNVEV (reference sequence). This CDR3 has 15 amino acids.